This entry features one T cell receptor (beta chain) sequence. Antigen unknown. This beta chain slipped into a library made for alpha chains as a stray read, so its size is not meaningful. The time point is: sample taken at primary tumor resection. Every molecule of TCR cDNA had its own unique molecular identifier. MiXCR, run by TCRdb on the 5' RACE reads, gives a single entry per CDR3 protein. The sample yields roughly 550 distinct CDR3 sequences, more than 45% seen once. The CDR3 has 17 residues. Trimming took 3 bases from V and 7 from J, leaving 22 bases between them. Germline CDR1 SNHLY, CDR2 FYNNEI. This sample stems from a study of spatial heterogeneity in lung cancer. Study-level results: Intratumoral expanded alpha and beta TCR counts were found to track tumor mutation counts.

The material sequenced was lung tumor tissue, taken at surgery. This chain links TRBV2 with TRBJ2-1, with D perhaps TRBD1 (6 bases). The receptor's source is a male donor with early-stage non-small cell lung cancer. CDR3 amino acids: CASSEGLVGADRNEQFF. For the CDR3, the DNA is TGTGCCAGCAGTGAGGGTTTGGTGGGGGCTGATCGTAATGAGCAGTTCTTC.